This TCR beta chain derives from a study of cytomegalovirus exposure and HLA in healthy donors. General study results and limits: The Asian-associated ancestry cluster reportedly had fewer N-insertions than the roughly 720-donor mean in a later analysis.

This clone was found a few times. The antigen is unknown. Researchers ran the PCR with 60 Vbeta and 13 Jbeta primers. The data were produced by immunoSEQ multiplex PCR, yet TCRdb's version contains in-frame clones alone and is incomplete. Of 85,000 to 120,000 clones listed, around 80% are singletons. The V gene end was trimmed by 1 base and the J gene end by 0 bases; junction bases not matched to a gene: 0. The CDR3 has 15 residues. The V gene's germline CDR1 is SGHVS and CDR2 FQNEAQ. The chain combines TRBV7-8 with TRBJ2-3; TRBD1 agrees at 8 bases. The sample was PBMCs. The TCR was taken from a man aged 35 to 55 in good health and CMV-seronegative. The CDR3 coding sequence is TGTGCCAGCAGCTTAGGGACAGGGAGCACAGATACGCAGTATTTT. Protein sequence: CASSLGTGSTDTQYF.